What follows describes a single T cell receptor (beta chain). A junction end diverges from the germline sequence, so it may reflect a read error. This entry belongs to a study of preoperative IRX-2 immunotherapy in early breast cancer. The CDR3 is 14 amino acids. Per the germline V gene, CDR1 is WSHSY and CDR2 is SAAADI. Specified treatment: preoperative locoregional IRX-2 cytokine immunotherapy. The assay was immunoSEQ multiplex PCR, and TCRdb's table has in-frame clones only and misses some. Found here are some 99,000 clones, 86% of them singletons; the top ten hold 2% to 2.5%. Here the sequenced sample was tumor tissue, taken after IRX-2 immunotherapy. This sequence originates from a human donor with breast cancer. The chain carries TRBV10-2 and TRBJ1-5, with 10 positions matching TRBD1. Here the CDR3 DNA reads TGCGCCAGCGGTGACAGGGGGCTGAGTCAGCCCCAGCATTTT. Translating it yields CASGDRGLSQPQHF.